Listed below are T cell receptor beta chains from one sample, sequenced in a study of identical twins. MiXCR, run by TCRdb on the 5' RACE reads, gives a single entry per CDR3 protein. This table has around 570,000 distinct CDR3 sequences, 9.5% to 10% appearing once. These records were also assigned to another study, of yellow fever vaccine responses in identical twins.

Sequenced sample: PBMCs. These receptors came from a young woman in good health. Both conserved end residues are part of each CDR3. Each record gives: D gene, V gene, J gene, clone size, CDR3 DNA, CDR3 protein. The D gene is left open where the match is weak. Expanded clones are given a class, and other clones once, few, many or no size at all.

NA	TRBV15	TRBJ2-3	many	TGTGCCACCAGCATCCTGGACCCGACGGATACGCAGTATTTT	CATSILDPTDTQYF
TRBD2	TRBV20-1	TRBJ2-1	few	TGCAGTGCTAGAGATACCCCGGCTAAGTTTCTAGCGGGAGATTACAATGAGCAGTTCTTC	CSARDTPAKFLAGDYNEQFF
NA	TRBV7-2	TRBJ1-1	NA	TGTGCCAGCAGCTTAGTAGCAGTGAACACTGAAGCTTTCTTT	CASSLVAVNTEAFF
NA	TRBV6-1	TRBJ2-3	many	TGTGCCAGCAGTGGGAAGGAAGGTGGATCAGATACGCAGTATTTT	CASSGKEGGSDTQYF
NA	TRBV19	TRBJ2-1	many	TGTGCCAGCGGTGAGCGTATAACTGAGCAGTTCTTC	CASGERITEQFF
NA	TRBV11-2	TRBJ2-7	NA	TGTGCCAGCAGCACCCACCGAGACAGATTTACCTACGAGCAGTACTTC	CASSTHRDRFTYEQYF
NA	TRBV14	TRBJ2-7	many	TGTGCCAGCAGCCAAGATCTCCTATACACCTACGAGCAGTACTTC	CASSQDLLYTYEQYF
NA	TRBV29-1	TRBJ2-5	many	TGCAGCGTTGAATGGCTAGCTGGAGAGACCCAGTACTTC	CSVEWLAGETQYF
TRBD2	TRBV12-3/TRBV12-4	TRBJ2-7	many	TGTGCCAGCAGTTTAGCACTAGCGATACCCTACGAGCAGTACTTC	CASSLALAIPYEQYF
TRBD2	TRBV7-2	TRBJ2-3	NA	TGTGCCAGCAGCGGGGGAGGACTAGCGTTAAATACGCAGTATTTT	CASSGGGLALNTQYF
NA	TRBV10-3	TRBJ1-3	many	TGTGCCATCAGTGAACTAGAACAGGGAAACACCATATATTTT	CAISELEQGNTIYF
TRBD1	TRBV5-6	TRBJ1-5	NA	TGTGCCAGCAGCACGGGACAGGGGTTAATCAGGGGGAATCAGCCCCAGCATTTT	CASSTGQGLIRGNQPQHF
TRBD2	TRBV5-4	TRBJ2-1	few	TGTGCCAGCACCTCACCTAGCGGGGGGGCTTACAATGAGCAGTTCTTC	CASTSPSGGAYNEQFF
TRBD1	TRBV20-1	TRBJ1-2	few	TGCAGTGCTCCCGGACAGGGTGGAGGCTACACCTTC	CSAPGQGGGYTF
NA	TRBV5-1	TRBJ2-3	few	TGCGCCAGCAGCTTGGCCGCGGAGGGGGGGACGCAGTATTTT	CASSLAAEGGTQYF
TRBD2	TRBV3-1	TRBJ2-1	few	TGTGCCAGCAGCCAGGGACTAGCGGCGATCCAGTTCTTC	CASSQGLAAIQFF
TRBD2	TRBV19	TRBJ2-3	NA	TGTGCCAGTAGTATTCGTTTTACACTAGCGGATACGCAGTATTTT	CASSIRFTLADTQYF
NA	TRBV4-3	TRBJ1-2	NA	TGCGCCAGCAGCCAAATCTTGAAGTATGGCTACACCTTC	CASSQILKYGYTF
TRBD2	TRBV6-1	TRBJ2-1	NA	TGTGCCAGCATAGCGACCCCGGGACTAGCCTACAATGAGCAGTTCTTC	CASIATPGLAYNEQFF
NA	TRBV30	TRBJ2-1	few	TGTGCCTCAGCGCTTTCCCTGAACAATGAGCAGTTCTTC	CASALSLNNEQFF
TRBD1	TRBV6-1	TRBJ2-7	many	TGTGCCAGCAGAGCAAATAGACGTGACAGGGACTCCTACGAGCAGTACTTC	CASRANRRDRDSYEQYF
NA	TRBV3-1	TRBJ2-3	NA	TGCGCCAGCAGCCAGCAGGTTGGTGGGATCACTAGCACAGATACGCAGTATTTT	CASSQQVGGITSTDTQYF
NA	TRBV5-1	TRBJ2-4	many	TGCGCCAGCAGCTTAGGCCCTGGTATCAAACAAAACATTCAGTACTTC	CASSLGPGIKQNIQYF
NA	TRBV20-1	TRBJ2-1	NA	TGCAGTGCTTCCCACAGGGAAAATGAGCAGTTCTTC	CSASHRENEQFF
NA	TRBV2	TRBJ2-6	NA	TGTGCCAGCAGTGATAGAATCTTCGGTGGGGCCAACGTCCTGACTTTC	CASSDRIFGGANVLTF
TRBD1	TRBV30	TRBJ2-7	NA	TGTGCCTGGAGGGGACAGTTGGGCTACGAGCAGTACTTC	CAWRGQLGYEQYF
TRBD2	TRBV20-1	TRBJ2-3	NA	TGCAGTGCTAACCGCCACACTAGCGGGGGGGGACCCTATAGCACAGATACGCAGTATTTT	CSANRHTSGGGPYSTDTQYF
TRBD2	TRBV20-1	TRBJ2-7	NA	TGCAGTGCTAGAAGATTAGCGGGGGGTTTCCCCCCGGAGCAGTACTTC	CSARRLAGGFPPEQYF
TRBD1	TRBV20-1	TRBJ2-6	few	TGCAGTGCGTTTCAGGGGGCTCTTGGGGCCAACGTCCTGACTTTC	CSAFQGALGANVLTF
NA	TRBV7-2	TRBJ1-6	many	TGTGCCAGCAGCTTAGCATCAGGGGTCAGATCCTATAATTCACCCCTCCACTTT	CASSLASGVRSYNSPLHF
TRBD2	TRBV12-3/TRBV12-4	TRBJ2-7	many	TGTGCCAGCAGTCCGAGCGGGAGGGCCCTCTACGAGCAGTACTTC	CASSPSGRALYEQYF
TRBD2	TRBV7-8	TRBJ2-3	few	TGTGCCAGCAGCTTAGCGCGGGAGGCTGGGTGGTTCGCAGATACGCAGTATTTT	CASSLAREAGWFADTQYF
TRBD1	TRBV5-1	TRBJ1-1	many	TGCGCCAGCAGCTTTCAGGGGGCCACTGAAGCTTTCTTT	CASSFQGATEAFF
NA	TRBV12-3/TRBV12-4	TRBJ1-6	few	TGTGCCAGCAGTGCGCTCGCGTCCTATTCACCCCTCCACTTT	CASSALASYSPLHF
TRBD2	TRBV29-1	TRBJ2-5	few	TGCAGCGTCGTACTAGCGGGACTCCAAGAGACCCAGTACTTC	CSVVLAGLQETQYF
NA	TRBV5-6	TRBJ2-5	many	TGTGCCAGCAGCTTGGTGTCGGGGGCCAGGGTCGAAGAGACCCAGTACTTC	CASSLVSGARVEETQYF
TRBD2	TRBV7-6	TRBJ2-7	many	TGTGCCAGCAGCCTCAGGGAGGGCTACGAGCAGTACTTC	CASSLREGYEQYF
NA	TRBV4-2	TRBJ2-3	few	TGTGCCAGCAGCCAGGGGACAATTGATACGCAGTATTTT	CASSQGTIDTQYF
NA	TRBV7-3	TRBJ2-3	many	TGTGCCAGCAGCTTAAGGGGGGCAAACACAGATACGCAGTATTTT	CASSLRGANTDTQYF
TRBD2	TRBV6-2/TRBV6-3	TRBJ2-5	NA	TGTGCCAGCAGGCTAGCGGGAGCCCCGACCCAGTACTTC	CASRLAGAPTQYF
NA	TRBV7-9	TRBJ2-3	few	TGTGCCAGCAGCTTCTTTACCGCGGCAGATACGCAGTATTTT	CASSFFTAADTQYF
NA	TRBV10-3	TRBJ1-1	NA	TGTGCCATCAGGGTGGGGGGGAACACTGAAGCTTTCTTT	CAIRVGGNTEAFF
TRBD2	TRBV7-6	TRBJ2-1	few	TGTGCCAGCAGCGTGACGACTAGCGGGGGGGTATTTTCCTACAATGAGCAGTTCTTC	CASSVTTSGGVFSYNEQFF
TRBD1	TRBV11-2	TRBJ2-7	NA	TGTGCCAGCAGCCAAGCCGGGACAGGTTATTATGCCTACGAGCAGTACTTC	CASSQAGTGYYAYEQYF
NA	TRBV29-1	TRBJ1-1	NA	TGCAGCGTTGATCCGTCGGGAGCTAACACTGAAGCTTTCTTT	CSVDPSGANTEAFF
NA	TRBV4-1	TRBJ2-7	NA	TGCGCCAGCAGCCAAGAGAGGGGCAGGGGGCATGGTAGCGGGGTGTCCGAGCAGTACTTC	CASSQERGRGHGSGVSEQYF
NA	TRBV29-1	TRBJ2-5	NA	TGCAGCGTTGTCAGCGTCCAAGAGACCCAGTACTTC	CSVVSVQETQYF
NA	TRBV7-3	TRBJ2-1	many	TGTGCCAGCAGTCGGCCGGGAGCTGAGCAGTTCTTC	CASSRPGAEQFF
NA	TRBV27	TRBJ2-2	NA	TGTGCCAGCAGTTTAAGAGGACAGTCCAAAGTAAAAACCGGGGAGCTGTTTTTT	CASSLRGQSKVKTGELFF
NA	TRBV3-1	TRBJ2-7	few	TGTGCCAGCAGCCTCCTCAGAGGGCTAGACGAGCAGTACTTC	CASSLLRGLDEQYF
NA	TRBV7-9	TRBJ1-6	few	TGTGCCAGCAGCTTAGGTTTAGGGTTCGATTCACCCCTCCACTTT	CASSLGLGFDSPLHF
TRBD1	TRBV4-1	TRBJ2-5	NA	TGCGCCAGCAGCCAACAACCCCCGGACAGGGGGCCCTATGAGACCCAGTACTTC	CASSQQPPDRGPYETQYF
TRBD1	TRBV4-3	TRBJ2-7	many	TGCGCCAGCAGCCAATACAGGGGGAGCTCCTACGAGCAGTACTTC	CASSQYRGSSYEQYF
TRBD2	TRBV20-1	TRBJ2-7	few	TGCAGTGCTAGAGTAGGAGGGGAGGGTTACTCCTACGAGCAGTACTTC	CSARVGGEGYSYEQYF
NA	TRBV9	TRBJ2-4	NA	TGTGCCAGCAGCGCCAATCAGGGATGGGGAAACATTCAGTACTTC	CASSANQGWGNIQYF
NA	TRBV11-2	TRBJ2-2	few	TGTGCCAGCAGCTTCGGGCTAGGGACCGGGGAGCTGTTTTTT	CASSFGLGTGELFF
NA	TRBV13	TRBJ2-2	NA	TGTGCCAGCAGCTTAGTGGGATTCGGGACCGGGGAGCTGTTTTTT	CASSLVGFGTGELFF
TRBD1	TRBV5-1	TRBJ2-4	few	TGCGCCAGCAGCTTGGGGACAGGGAGGAACATTCAGTACTTC	CASSLGTGRNIQYF
NA	TRBV9	TRBJ2-3	many	TGTGCCAGCAGCGTAGTGTTAGATACGCAGTATTTT	CASSVVLDTQYF
NA	TRBV3-1	TRBJ1-1	NA	TGTGCCAGCAGCCTGCTACCGGGAACCACTGAAGCTTTCTTT	CASSLLPGTTEAFF